The 6 T cell receptor beta chains below all came from one sample that was sequenced in a study of blood T cell repertoires in COVID-19. Measured with immunoSEQ multiplex PCR; TCRdb has only the in-frame clones, and not every one. This table has fewer than 130,000 clones, 70% to 90% appearing once. Sample: peripheral blood. These TCRs come from a human donor in a cohort sampled during active COVID-19.

Ten or more counts support this clone. The rearrangement uses TRBV29-1 and TRBJ1-2, with 9 bases that match TRBD1. CDR1 is SQVTM, CDR2 ANQGSEA, per germline. J lost 3 bases, V lost 6 bases, and 8 bases had no gene match. This CDR3 is 14 amino acids long. The CDR3 DNA sequence: TGCAGCGTCCGAACAGGGGGCGCGGACTATGGCTACACCTTC. Residues: CSVRTGGADYGYTF.

This sequence joins TRBV7-2 and TRBJ2-2, with 8 positions matching TRBD2. In germline, CDR1 is SGHTA, CDR2 FQGNSA. V shed 5 bases and J 6 bases; nucleotides not matched to a gene: 11. This CDR3 region has 16 residues. The CDR3 DNA reads as TGTGCCAGCAGCAAACGCGGGACTAGTGCGGCCGGGGAGCTGTTTTTT. Protein sequence: CASSKRGTSAAGELFF. The full variable domain, its missing parts supplied by reference TRBV7-2 and TRBJ2-2, is GAGVSQSPSNKVTEKGKDVELRCDPISGHTALYWYRQSLGQGLEFLIYFQGNSAPDKSGLPSDRFSAERTGGSVSTLTIQRTQQEDSAVYLCASSKRGTSAAGELFFGEGSRLTVL.

The gene calls are TRBV7-9 and TRBJ1-6; possibly TRBD1 for D (5 bases). Germline CDR1 and CDR2: SEHNR and FQNEAQ (reference sequence). V shed 7 bases and J shed 6 bases, with 13 bases lying between them. CDR3 length: 14 residues. Here the CDR3 reads CASTGAAFNSPLHF. The CDR3 region has the DNA TGTGCCAGCACTGGGGCAGCTTTTAATTCACCCCTCCACTTT.

The chain uses TRBV5-5 and TRBJ2-7; D ambiguous. V was clipped by 0 bases and J by 3 bases, with 13 bases between them. Germline V gene sequence: CDR1 SGHKS, CDR2 YYEKEE (reference sequence). The CDR3 has 15 residues. CDR3 DNA: TGTGCCAGCAGCTTGGTGGCTTCTGCAGGCTACGAGCAGTACTTC. Protein product: CASSLVASAGYEQYF.

The DNA for the CDR3 is TGTGCCAGCAGCACAGGGTTCAATCAGCCCCAGCATTTT. Protein product: CASSTGFNQPQHF. This rearrangement joins TRBV9 to TRBJ1-5, with D tentatively TRBD1 (6 bases). CDR3 length: 13 residues. Trimming removed 4 bases from V and 3 bases from J, with 8 bases in between. Germline V gene lookup returns CDR1 SGDLS and CDR2 YYNGEE.

This clone was seen more than once but under ten times. The chain combines TRBV4-1 with TRBJ2-1, with 9 bases matching TRBD2. In germline, CDR1 is MGHRA, CDR2 YSYEKL. CDR3 length equals 19 residues. V shed 4 bases, J shed 2 bases, and the junction held 15 bases outside the gene matches. The CDR3 here is CASSRTPGPGLAPYNEQFF. The DNA for the CDR3 is TGCGCCAGCAGCCGTACGCCGGGTCCGGGACTAGCTCCCTACAATGAGCAGTTCTTC.